Listed below are T cell receptor beta chains from one sample, sequenced in a study of T-cell reconstitution after alpha-beta-depleted transplantation in children. MiXCR, applied by TCRdb to the PCR reads, yields one record per CDR3 protein. The sample lists 600,000 to 700,000 distinct CDR3 sequences, roughly 13% occurring once. The source material was PBMCs, sampled before TCRalphabeta/CD19-depleted stem cell transplant. Every receptor here comes from a girl aged 2 to 9 with congenital amegakaryocytic thrombocytopenia, due to receive a stem cell transplant. Both conserved end residues are part of each CDR3. The D gene is left open where the match is weak. Some rows have no size entry. The others give once, few or many, or a class for an expanded clone.

>TRBD2|TRBV2|few|TRBJ2-7
CATSEGLAGPRGYEQYF
TGTGCCACCTCCGAAGGACTAGCGGGACCTCGCGGCTACGAGCAGTACTTC
>-|TRBV7-6|-|TRBJ2-1
CASGPHPLGNEQFF
TGTGCCAGCGGCCCGCATCCACTTGGGAATGAGCAGTTCTTC
>TRBD1|TRBV18|few|TRBJ1-3
CASSSGQVLSGNTIYF
TGTGCCAGCTCATCAGGACAGGTCCTCTCTGGAAACACCATATATTTT
>-|TRBV20-1|-|TRBJ2-7
CSASPDNYEQYF
TGCAGTGCTAGCCCGGACAACTACGAGCAGTACTTC
>-|TRBV12-3/TRBV12-4|few|TRBJ2-1
CASRSTGSDNEQFF
TGTGCCAGCAGGTCCACCGGAAGCGACAATGAGCAGTTCTTC
>TRBD2|TRBV5-1|many|TRBJ2-3
CASSWGLADGPDTQYF
TGCGCCAGCAGCTGGGGACTAGCGGATGGTCCAGATACGCAGTATTTT
>TRBD2|TRBV27|few|TRBJ2-3
CASRGLAGVSDTQYF
TGTGCCAGCAGGGGACTAGCGGGAGTGTCAGATACGCAGTATTTT
>-|TRBV18|many|TRBJ1-2
CASSPIIGARWNGYTF
TGTGCCAGCTCACCAATAATAGGGGCGAGATGGAATGGCTACACCTTC
>TRBD2|TRBV9|-|TRBJ2-1
CASSVAGAAGNEQFF
TGTGCCAGCAGCGTCGCGGGAGCGGCCGGCAATGAGCAGTTCTTC
>-|TRBV6-1|many|TRBJ2-1
CASSELDGEQFF
TGTGCCAGCAGTGAATTAGATGGCGAGCAGTTCTTC
>-|TRBV20-1|many|TRBJ2-4
CSARAEGKNIQYF
TGCAGTGCCAGAGCGGAGGGGAAAAACATTCAGTACTTC
>-|TRBV3-1|many|TRBJ1-1
CASSQLDGNTEAFF
TGTGCCAGCAGCCAACTGGACGGGAACACTGAAGCTTTCTTT
>-|TRBV28|many|TRBJ2-5
CASSPPRGTQYF
TGTGCCAGCAGTCCCCCCAGAGGGACCCAGTACTTC
>-|TRBV3-1|once|TRBJ2-1
CASSQAGGGPWGEQFF
TGTGCCAGCAGCCAAGCTGGCGGGGGCCCTTGGGGTGAGCAGTTCTTC
>-|TRBV28|few|TRBJ2-6
CASSGGSVRHRYSGANVLTF
TGTGCCAGCAGTGGAGGGTCGGTGAGACACCGATACTCTGGGGCCAACGTCCTGACTTTC
>TRBD1|TRBV30|few|TRBJ1-2
CAWSVAGGYGYTF
TGTGCCTGGAGTGTGGCAGGGGGCTATGGCTACACCTTC
>TRBD2|TRBV29-1|many|TRBJ2-1
CSVAGGRWYNEQFF
TGCAGCGTTGCCGGCGGGAGATGGTACAATGAGCAGTTCTTC
>-|TRBV15|few|TRBJ1-5
CATSRDHLTWDHQPQHF
TGTGCCACCAGCAGAGACCATCTGACGTGGGACCATCAGCCCCAGCATTTT
>TRBD2|TRBV20-1|many|TRBJ2-7
CSARQSGRLYEQYF
TGCAGTGCTAGGCAGAGCGGGAGGCTTTACGAGCAGTACTTC
>TRBD1|TRBV11-2|-|TRBJ1-2
CASSPRGGAYGYTF
TGTGCCAGCAGCCCCAGGGGGGGGGCCTATGGCTACACCTTC